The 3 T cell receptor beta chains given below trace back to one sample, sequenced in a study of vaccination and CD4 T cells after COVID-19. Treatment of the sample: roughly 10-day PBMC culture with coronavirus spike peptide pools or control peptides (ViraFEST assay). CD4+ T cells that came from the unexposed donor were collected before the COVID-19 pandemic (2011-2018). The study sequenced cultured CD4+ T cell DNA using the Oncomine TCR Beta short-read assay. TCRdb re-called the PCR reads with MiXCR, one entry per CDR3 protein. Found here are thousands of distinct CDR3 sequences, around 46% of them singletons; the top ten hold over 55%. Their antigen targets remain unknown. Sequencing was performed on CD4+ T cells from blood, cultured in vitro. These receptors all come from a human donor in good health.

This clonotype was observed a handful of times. The chain's CDR3 is CASSDSEGAQRQETQYF. Written as DNA, the CDR3 is TGTGCCAGCAGTGACTCAGAAGGGGCGCAAAGACAAGAGACCCAGTACTTC. The rearrangement joins TRBV6-4 to TRBJ2-5; TRBD1 might be the D (5 bases). This CDR3 region has 17 residues. Germline lookup yields CDR1 MRHNA and CDR2 SNTAGT. Between the trimmed V and J ends, which lost 0 bases and 2 bases, there was a span of 16 bases.

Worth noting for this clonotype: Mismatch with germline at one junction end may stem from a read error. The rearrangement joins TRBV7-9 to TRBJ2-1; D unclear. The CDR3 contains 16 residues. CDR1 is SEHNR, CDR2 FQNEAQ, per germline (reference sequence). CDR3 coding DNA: TGCGCCAGCAGCTTTGGCGAGAAGAGCTCCTACAATGAGCAGTTCTTC. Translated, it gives CASSFGEKSSYNEQFF.

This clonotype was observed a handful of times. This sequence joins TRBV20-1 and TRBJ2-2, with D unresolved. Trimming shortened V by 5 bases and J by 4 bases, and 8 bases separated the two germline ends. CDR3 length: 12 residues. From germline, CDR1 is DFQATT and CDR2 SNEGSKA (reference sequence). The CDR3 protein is CSAADVTGELFF. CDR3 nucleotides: TGCAGTGCTGCCGACGTCACCGGGGAGCTGTTTTTT.